This record looks at one TCR beta chain sequence and its context. The data belong to a study of control samples from healthy donors and cancer patients. Clones were read by immunoSEQ multiplex PCR, and TCRdb kept only the in-frame ones, dropping some. The table shows approximately 54,000 clones, with around nine tenths occurring only once. This clonotype originated in a man aged 45 to 65 with head and neck cancer. Sequenced input: PBMCs.

The CDR3 sequence: CASSQQLLSSYEQYF. The CDR3 DNA follows: TGTGCCAGCAGCCAACAGCTCTTAAGCTCCTACGAGCAGTACTTC. The rearrangement uses TRBV3-1 (or the pseudogene TRBV3-2) and TRBJ2-7, with D hard to call. Trimming left V 2 bases short and J 0 bases short, with 11 bases between. The CDR3 sequence is 15 residues long. The V gene's germline CDR1 is LGHDT and CDR2 YNNKEL (reference sequence).